This TCR beta chain was captured by sequencing in a study of control samples from healthy donors and cancer patients. This clone appeared a single time. CDR3 length equals 15 residues. Between the trimmed V and J ends, which lost 3 bases and 5 bases, there was a span of 15 bases. CDR1 KGHDR and CDR2 SFDVKD come from the germline V gene. Assay used: immunoSEQ multiplex PCR; TCRdb lists only in-frame clones, some missing. The data show 93,000 or so clones, with 85% to 90% seen just once and over 15% held by the top ten. The clonotype originates from a man in his 60s with lung cancer. The chain carries TRBV24-1 and TRBJ2-5; either TRBD1 or TRBD2 may supply D (5 bases each). The sample comprised PBMCs. The CDR3 coding sequence is TGTGCCACCAGTGATGGTGGCAGGGAGAGGGAGACCCAGTACTTC. The encoded protein is CATSDGGRERETQYF.